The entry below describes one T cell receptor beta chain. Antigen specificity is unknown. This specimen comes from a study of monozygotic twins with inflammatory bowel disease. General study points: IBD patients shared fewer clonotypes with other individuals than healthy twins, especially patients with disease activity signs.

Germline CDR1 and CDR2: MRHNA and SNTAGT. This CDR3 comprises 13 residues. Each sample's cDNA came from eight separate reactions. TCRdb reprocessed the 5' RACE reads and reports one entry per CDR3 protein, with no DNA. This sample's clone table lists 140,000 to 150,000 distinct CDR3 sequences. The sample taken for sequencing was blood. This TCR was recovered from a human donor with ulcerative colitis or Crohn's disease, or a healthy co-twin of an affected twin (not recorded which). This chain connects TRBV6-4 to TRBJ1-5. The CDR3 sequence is CASSFGPAQPQHF.